This T cell receptor delta chain was recovered during a study of gamma-delta T cells after stem cell transplantation. TCRdb ran CATT on the RT-PCR reads. The profile shows 2,500 to 3,000 delta-chain clones, just over 2.5% of them singletons. Sequencing was carried out using gamma-delta T cells. The source is a human donor. It is not recorded whose cells these are; they may come from a transplant donor.

The CDR3 nucleotides read TGTGCCTGTGACCCTTTACTGGGGGGAGAGCCCGATAAACTCATCTTT. As protein: CACDPLLGGEPDKLIF. The chain couples TRDV2 to TRDJ1, with 8 bases that match TRDD3. Unmatched junction bases numbered 11, after V lost 3 bases and J lost 3 bases. CDR1 and CDR2 (germline): GEAIGNYY, EKD. The length of the CDR3 is 16 residues.